Shown below are 6 T cell receptor beta chains from a single sample sequenced in a study of blood T cells in healthy people across ages (dated by TCRdb to between 2014 and 2016). Libraries were prepared through 5' RACE. The sequencer was an Illumina HiSeq 2500. A second PCR of about 7 to 12 cycles was run with a J-beta primer mix and a sample-barcoded 5' primer. TCRdb took the public reads, trimmed them with fastp at Q25, ran MiXCR for clone calling and kept in-frame beta chains. Each CDR3 protein gets just one entry, which takes the most common genes and DNA from the rows behind it. The sample table contains under 950,000 distinct CDR3 sequences; only one count was recorded for roughly 20% of them. The top ten hold roughly 22% of the sample. The sample comprised blood. Receptors originate from a man between 65 and 85 years old in good health.

V gene TRBV28 combines with J gene TRBJ1-5, with 11 bases lining up with TRBD1. The CDR3 spans 16 residues. Germline V gene data show CDR1 as MDHEN and CDR2 as SYDVKM. Trimming took 2 bases from V and 6 from J; bases not matched to a gene: 6. Written as DNA, the CDR3 is TGTGCCAGCAGTTTAGGGACAGGGGGTTTAATTCAGCCCCAGCATTTT. Translating gives CASSLGTGGLIQPQHF.

This sequence joins TRBV5-1 and TRBJ1-4, with D possibly being TRBD1 (5 bases). The germline V gene encodes CDR1 SGHRS and CDR2 YFSETQ. Trimming took off 2 bases at V and 0 bases at J, with 14 bases between the two ends. This CDR3 has 17 residues. CDR3 residues: CASSLNPGVSTNEKLFF. In DNA form, the CDR3 reads TGCGCCAGCAGCTTAAATCCGGGGGTCTCAACTAATGAAAAACTGTTTTTT.

This clonotype was detected only a few times. The chain joins TRBV9 to TRBJ2-1; TRBD2 matches 10 bases. The CDR3 has 15 amino acids. V shed 1 base, J shed 4 bases, and the junction held 2 bases outside the gene matches. CDR1 and CDR2 from the germline V gene are SGDLS and YYNGEE. CDR3 protein: CASSVTSGEYNEQFF. The CDR3 DNA is TGTGCCAGCAGCGTAACTAGCGGGGAATACAATGAGCAGTTCTTC.

V and J are TRBV7-2 and TRBJ1-1; D is undetermined. Germline V gene lookup returns CDR1 SGHTA and CDR2 FQGNSA. Trimming shortened V by 3 bases and J by 3 bases, and 8 bases separated the two germline ends. The CDR3 is made up of 13 amino acids. The CDR3 coding sequence is TGTGCCAGCAGCTTCAGGCGAGACACTGAAGCTTTCTTT. Its translation: CASSFRRDTEAFF.

The rearrangement links TRBV28 to TRBJ2-7; the D gene is possibly TRBD2 (5 bases). Deletions cut 2 bases from V and 3 bases from J, with 11 bases between. Per germline, CDR1 MDHEN and CDR2 SYDVKM. The CDR3 spans 14 residues. CDR3 loop: CASSLPVGNYEQYF. CDR3 nucleotides: TGTGCCAGCAGTTTACCCGTCGGGAACTACGAGCAGTACTTC.

In this sample, this clonotype turned up a few times. The rearrangement joins TRBV18 to TRBJ2-2, with D unresolved. The V end was cut by 0 bases, the J end by 9 bases, with 5 bases between. There are 12 residues in the CDR3. CDR1 and CDR2 from the germline V gene are KGHSH and LQKENI. The CDR3 here is CASSPPHRELFF. CDR3 sequence (DNA): TGTGCCAGCTCACCACCACACCGGGAGCTGTTTTTT.